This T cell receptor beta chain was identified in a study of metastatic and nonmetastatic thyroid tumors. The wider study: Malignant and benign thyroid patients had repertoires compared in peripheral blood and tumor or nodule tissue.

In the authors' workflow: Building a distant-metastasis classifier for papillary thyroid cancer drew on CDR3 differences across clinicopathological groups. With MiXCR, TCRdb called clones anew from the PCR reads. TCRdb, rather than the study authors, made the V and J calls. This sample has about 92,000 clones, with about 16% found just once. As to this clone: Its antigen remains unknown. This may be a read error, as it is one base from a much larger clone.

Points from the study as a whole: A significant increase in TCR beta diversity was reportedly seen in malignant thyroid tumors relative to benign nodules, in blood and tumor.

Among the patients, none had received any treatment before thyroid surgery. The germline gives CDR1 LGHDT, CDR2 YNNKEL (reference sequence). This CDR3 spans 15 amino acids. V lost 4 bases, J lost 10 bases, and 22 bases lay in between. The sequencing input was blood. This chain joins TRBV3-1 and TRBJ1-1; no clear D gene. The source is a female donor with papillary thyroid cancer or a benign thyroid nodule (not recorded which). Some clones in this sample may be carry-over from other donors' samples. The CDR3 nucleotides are TGTGCCAGCAGCCTCCCTGGGCTTATGGCGGATTCAGCTTTCTTT. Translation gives CASSLPGLMADSAFF.